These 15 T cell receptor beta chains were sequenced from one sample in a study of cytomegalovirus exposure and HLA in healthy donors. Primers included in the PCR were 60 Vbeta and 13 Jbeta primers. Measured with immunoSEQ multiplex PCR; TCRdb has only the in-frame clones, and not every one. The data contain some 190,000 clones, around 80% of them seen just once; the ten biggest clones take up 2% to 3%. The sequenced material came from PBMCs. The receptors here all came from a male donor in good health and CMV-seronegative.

The CDR3 is CASSIDLRGLNTEAFF. The CDR3 DNA reads as TGTGCCAGTAGTATAGATCTGCGCGGCTTGAACACTGAAGCTTTCTTT. The chain recombines TRBV19 with TRBJ1-1; D is ambiguous. Germline values: CDR1 LNHDA, CDR2 SQIVND (reference sequence). This CDR3 spans 16 amino acids. The V end was cut by 0 bases, the J end by 0 bases, with 11 bases between.

The CDR3 nucleotides are TGTGCCAGCGGGACTAGCGGGTCCGTCGAGCAGTACTTC. The encoded protein is CASGTSGSVEQYF. The chain has TRBV28 and TRBJ2-5, with 12 bases matching TRBD2. The J call could be wrong; TRBJ2-7 is a better fit for the DNA end. This CDR3 has 13 residues. The germline CDR1 and CDR2 sequences are MDHEN and SYDVKM.

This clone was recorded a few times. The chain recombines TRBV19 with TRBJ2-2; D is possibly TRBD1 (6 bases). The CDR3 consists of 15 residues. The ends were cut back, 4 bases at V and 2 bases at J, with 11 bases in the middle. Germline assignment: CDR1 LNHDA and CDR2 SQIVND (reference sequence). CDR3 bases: TGTGCCAGTAGTAGGCCGACAGGCAACACCGGGGAGCTGTTTTTT. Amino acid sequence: CASSRPTGNTGELFF.

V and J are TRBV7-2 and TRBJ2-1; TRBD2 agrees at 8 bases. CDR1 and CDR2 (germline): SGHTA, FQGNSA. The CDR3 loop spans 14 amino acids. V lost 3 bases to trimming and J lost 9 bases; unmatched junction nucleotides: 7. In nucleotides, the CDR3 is TGTGCCAGCAGCTTTAACGGGGGGGCCTTTGAGCAGTTCTTC. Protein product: CASSFNGGAFEQFF.

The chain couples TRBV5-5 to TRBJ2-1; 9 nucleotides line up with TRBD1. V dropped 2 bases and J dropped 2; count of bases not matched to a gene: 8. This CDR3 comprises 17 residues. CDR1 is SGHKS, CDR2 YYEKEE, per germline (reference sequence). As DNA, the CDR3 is TGTGCCAGCAGCTTAGAAGGGACAGGGCTAACCTACAATGAGCAGTTCTTC. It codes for CASSLEGTGLTYNEQFF.

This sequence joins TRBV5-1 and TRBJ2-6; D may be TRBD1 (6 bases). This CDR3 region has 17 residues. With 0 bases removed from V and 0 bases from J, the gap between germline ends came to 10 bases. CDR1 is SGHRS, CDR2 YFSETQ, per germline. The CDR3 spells CASSLGQELSGANVLTF. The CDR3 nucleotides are TGCGCCAGCAGCTTGGGACAGGAACTCTCTGGGGCCAACGTCCTGACTTTC.

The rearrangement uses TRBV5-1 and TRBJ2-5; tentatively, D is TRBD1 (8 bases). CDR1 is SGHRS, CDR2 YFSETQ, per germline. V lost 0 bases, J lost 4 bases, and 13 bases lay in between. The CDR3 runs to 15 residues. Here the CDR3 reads CASSLGNRGGETQYF. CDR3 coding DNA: TGCGCCAGCAGCTTGGGAAACAGGGGGGGAGAGACCCAGTACTTC.

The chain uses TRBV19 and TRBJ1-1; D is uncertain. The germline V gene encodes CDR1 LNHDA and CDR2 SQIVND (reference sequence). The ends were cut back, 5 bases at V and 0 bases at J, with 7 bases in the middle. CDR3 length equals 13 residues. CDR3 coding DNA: TGTGCCAGTAGTGAACATCTGAACACTGAAGCTTTCTTT. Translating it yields CASSEHLNTEAFF. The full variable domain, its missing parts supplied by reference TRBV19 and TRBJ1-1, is DGGITQSPKYLFRKEGQNVTLSCEQNLNHDAMYWYRQDPGQGLRLIYYSQIVNDFQKGDIAEGYSVSREKKESFPLTVTSAQKNPTAFYLCASSEHLNTEAFFGQGTRLTVV.

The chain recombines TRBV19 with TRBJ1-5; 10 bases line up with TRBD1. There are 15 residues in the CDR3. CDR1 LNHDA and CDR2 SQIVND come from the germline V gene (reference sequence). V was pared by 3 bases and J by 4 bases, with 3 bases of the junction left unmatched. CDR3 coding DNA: TGTGCCAGTAGTATTGGGACAGGGGCTAATCAGCCCCAGCATTTT. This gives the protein CASSIGTGANQPQHF.

The CDR3 region is CASSQDLGQTNEKLFF. The CDR3 nucleotides read TGTGCCAGCAGCCAAGACTTAGGACAGACTAATGAAAAACTGTTTTTT. This chain joins TRBV4-2 and TRBJ1-4, with D possibly being TRBD1 (6 bases). With 0 bases removed from V and 2 bases from J, the gap between germline ends came to 10 bases. The germline CDR1 and CDR2 sequences are LGHNA and YNFKEQ. The CDR3 is made up of 16 amino acids.

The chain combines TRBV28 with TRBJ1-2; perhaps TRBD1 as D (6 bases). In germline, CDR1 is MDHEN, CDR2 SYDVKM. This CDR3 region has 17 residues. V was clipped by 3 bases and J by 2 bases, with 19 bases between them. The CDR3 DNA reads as TGTGCCAGCAGTTTGGCGACTTTGACAGGATTAAACTATGGCTACACCTTC. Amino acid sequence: CASSLATLTGLNYGYTF.

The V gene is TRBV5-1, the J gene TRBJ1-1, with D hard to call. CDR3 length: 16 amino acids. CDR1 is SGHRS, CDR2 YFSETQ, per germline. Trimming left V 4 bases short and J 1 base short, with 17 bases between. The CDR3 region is CASSPSVVGENTEAFF. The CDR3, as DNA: TGCGCCAGCAGCCCGTCAGTGGTGGGAGAGAACACTGAAGCTTTCTTT.

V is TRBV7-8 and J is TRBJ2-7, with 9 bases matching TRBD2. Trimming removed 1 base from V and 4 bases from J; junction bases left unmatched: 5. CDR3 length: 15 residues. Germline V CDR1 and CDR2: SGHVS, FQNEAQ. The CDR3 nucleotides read TGTGCCAGCAGCTTAGGGACTAGCGTACCGTACGAGCAGTACTTC. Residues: CASSLGTSVPYEQYF.

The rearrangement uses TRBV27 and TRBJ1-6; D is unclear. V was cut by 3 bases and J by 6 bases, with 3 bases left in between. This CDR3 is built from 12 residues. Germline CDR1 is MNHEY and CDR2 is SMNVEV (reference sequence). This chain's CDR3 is CASSFSNSPLHF. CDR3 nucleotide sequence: TGTGCCAGCAGTTTCTCTAATTCACCCCTCCACTTT.

The CDR3 DNA reads as TGTGCCAGCAGCTCAAAGACAGGTTTTCAAGAGACCCAGTACTTC. It codes for CASSSKTGFQETQYF. The chain links TRBV7-2 to TRBJ2-5, with D possibly matching TRBD1 (6 bases). The CDR3 loop spans 15 amino acids. V was clipped by 4 bases and J by 2 bases, with 14 bases between them. Germline CDR1 reads SGHTA; CDR2 reads FQGNSA.